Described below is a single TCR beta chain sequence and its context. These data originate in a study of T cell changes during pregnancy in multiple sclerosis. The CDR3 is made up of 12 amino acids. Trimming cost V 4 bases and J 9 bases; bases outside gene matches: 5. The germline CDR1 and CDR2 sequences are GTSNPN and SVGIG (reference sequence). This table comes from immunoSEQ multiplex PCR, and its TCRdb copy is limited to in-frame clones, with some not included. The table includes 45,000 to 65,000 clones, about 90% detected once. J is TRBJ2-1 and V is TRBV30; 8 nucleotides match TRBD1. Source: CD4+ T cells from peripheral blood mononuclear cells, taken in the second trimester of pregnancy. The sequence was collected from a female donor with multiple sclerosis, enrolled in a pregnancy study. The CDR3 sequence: CAWKGQGAEQFF. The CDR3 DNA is TGTGCCTGGAAAGGACAGGGAGCTGAGCAGTTCTTC.